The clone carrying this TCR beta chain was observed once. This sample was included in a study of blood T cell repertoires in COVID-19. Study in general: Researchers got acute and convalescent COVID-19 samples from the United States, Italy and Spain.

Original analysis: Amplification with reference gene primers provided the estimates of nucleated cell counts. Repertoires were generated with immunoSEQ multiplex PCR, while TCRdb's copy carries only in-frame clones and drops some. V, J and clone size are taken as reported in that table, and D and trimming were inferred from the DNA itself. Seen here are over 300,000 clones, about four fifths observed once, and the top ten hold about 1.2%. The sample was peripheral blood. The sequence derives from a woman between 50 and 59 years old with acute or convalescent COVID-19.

In DNA, the CDR3 is TGTGCCACCAGCAGAGAGGCGGGGCGTGAAGCTTTCTTT. Its protein is CATSREAGREAFF. The chain has TRBV15 and TRBJ1-1; the D gene is possibly TRBD1 (5 bases). Deletions cut 0 bases from V and 7 bases from J, with 9 bases between. There are 13 residues in the CDR3. The germline CDR1 and CDR2 sequences are LNHNV and YYDKDF (reference sequence).